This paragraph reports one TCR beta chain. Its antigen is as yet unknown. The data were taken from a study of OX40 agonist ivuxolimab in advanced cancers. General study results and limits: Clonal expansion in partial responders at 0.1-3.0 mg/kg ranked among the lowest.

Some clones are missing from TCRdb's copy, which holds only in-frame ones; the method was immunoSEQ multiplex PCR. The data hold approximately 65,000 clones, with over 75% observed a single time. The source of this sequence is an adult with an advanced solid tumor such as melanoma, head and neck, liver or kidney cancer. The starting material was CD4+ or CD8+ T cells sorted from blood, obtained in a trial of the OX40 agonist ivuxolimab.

CDR3 DNA: TGCAGTGCTAGATCGGGGGAAGCTTTCTTT. Amino acid sequence: CSARSGEAFF. The chain combines TRBV20-1 with TRBJ1-1; D is unresolved. The germline V gene has CDR1 DFQATT and CDR2 SNEGSKA (reference sequence). The CDR3 extends over 10 amino acids. V dropped 2 bases and J dropped 8 bases, with 6 bases sitting between them.